The 29 T cell receptor beta chains presented below share a single source sample, sequenced in a study of identical twins. TCRdb independently ran MiXCR on the 5' RACE reads; one entry per CDR3 protein. The data show about 720,000 distinct CDR3 sequences, around a sixth seen once. These data were likewise used in another study, on T cells expressing NK-cell markers.

The sequencing sample was made of PBMCs. The receptors here all came from a woman younger than 35 in good health.

This clonotype was observed a handful of times. This chain connects TRBV20-1 to TRBJ2-1; no clear D. The CDR3 spans 12 residues. CDR1 is DFQATT, CDR2 SNEGSKA, per germline (reference sequence). Trimming pared 6 bases from V and 5 bases from J, leaving 11 bases between. The CDR3 reads CSATRLNNEQFF. As DNA, the CDR3 is TGCAGTGCCACCCGGCTTAACAATGAGCAGTTCTTC.

This clonotype appeared a few times. V is TRBV7-7 and J is TRBJ2-7, with D perhaps matching TRBD1 or TRBD2 (5 bases each). This CDR3 has 11 residues. CDR1 and CDR2 from the germline V gene are SSHAT and FNYEAQ (reference sequence). V lost 10 bases and J lost 5, with 12 bases in between. The chain's CDR3 is CAIRWGNEQYF. As DNA, the CDR3 is TGTGCCATCCGGTGGGGGAACGAGCAGTACTTC.

The V and J genes are TRBV12-3 or TRBV12-4 and TRBJ2-3; 7 bases fit TRBD2. Unmatched junction bases numbered 15, after V lost 8 bases and J lost 7 bases. This CDR3 region has 15 residues. The CDR3 region is CASYQTGLADNTQYF. The CDR3 nucleotides read TGTGCCAGCTACCAAACGGGTCTAGCGGACAATACGCAGTATTTT.

The chain uses TRBV12-3 or TRBV12-4 and TRBJ2-4; D assignment may be TRBD1 or TRBD2 (6 bases each). This CDR3 comprises 12 residues. V was pared by 7 bases and J by 9 bases, with 13 bases between. The CDR3 sequence is CASTGGDGIQYF. For the CDR3, the DNA is TGTGCCAGCACCGGGGGCGACGGCATTCAGTACTTC.

The gene calls are TRBV13 and TRBJ2-5, with 7 bases fitting TRBD2. The CDR3 extends over 14 amino acids. The trim removed 4 bases at V and 4 bases at J, leaving 6 bases unmatched. Germline assignment: CDR1 PRHDT and CDR2 FYEKMQ (reference sequence). CDR3 sequence reads: CASSSGLSRETQYF. CDR3 nucleotide sequence: TGTGCCAGCAGCTCGGGACTATCGCGAGAGACCCAGTACTTC.

The V call is TRBV12-3 or TRBV12-4, the J call TRBJ2-3; 12 positions match TRBD2. V lost 6 bases and J lost 6; bases outside the gene matches: 13. CDR3 length: 17 residues. The CDR3 region has the DNA TGTGCCAGCAGCCAGGGCCTAGCGGGAGGGCCCGCGGATACGCAGTATTTT. Protein: CASSQGLAGGPADTQYF.

Comments on this clonotype: A read error may be the cause here, since a much bigger clone is one base away. This chain joins TRBV5-1 and TRBJ2-7, with D tentatively TRBD1 (6 bases). This CDR3 has 13 residues. The V end was cut by 3 bases, the J end by 3 bases, with 10 bases between. From germline, CDR1 is SGHRS and CDR2 YFSETQ. DNA of the CDR3: TGCGCCAGCAGCTGGGACAAGGGCTACGAGCAGTACTTC. Amino acid sequence: CASSWDKGYEQYF.

This clonotype was counted ten times or more. The gene calls are TRBV12-3 or TRBV12-4 and TRBJ2-3; 11 bases are a match to TRBD2. V shed 3 bases, J shed 6 bases, and the junction held 5 bases outside the gene matches. The CDR3 totals 15 residues. For the CDR3, the DNA is TGTGCCAGCAGTTTTGGGCGGACTAGCGGGGATACGCAGTATTTT. Residues: CASSFGRTSGDTQYF.

The chain carries TRBV30 and TRBJ2-3; D is unresolved. This CDR3 has 14 amino acids. The germline V gene has CDR1 GTSNPN and CDR2 SVGIG (reference sequence). V lost 1 base to trimming and J lost 0 bases, with 8 bases between them. The CDR3: CAWSAGISTDTQYF. Written as DNA, the CDR3 is TGTGCCTGGAGTGCCGGTATTAGCACAGATACGCAGTATTTT.

The V gene is TRBV18, the J gene TRBJ2-1, with 11 bases aligning to TRBD2. CDR1 and CDR2 from the germline V gene are KGHSH and LQKENI. CDR3 length equals 15 residues. Trimming cost V 4 bases and J 9 bases; bases outside gene matches: 8. The CDR3 sequence: CASSQVAGGPGEQFF. In DNA form, the CDR3 reads TGTGCCAGCTCACAAGTAGCGGGAGGGCCGGGTGAGCAGTTCTTC. Supplemented by reference TRBV18 and TRBJ2-1, the full variable domain reads NAGVMQNPRHLVRRRGQEARLRCSPMKGHSHVYWYRQLPEEGLKFMVYLQKENIIDESGMPKERFSAEFPKEGPSILRIQQVVRGDSAAYFCASSQVAGGPGEQFFGPGTRLTVL.

This clonotype has a handful of counts. The chain combines TRBV30 with TRBJ1-1; D gene ambiguous. The CDR3 sequence is 13 residues long. V shed 3 bases and J shed 1 base, with 9 bases lying between them. The germline V gene encodes CDR1 GTSNPN and CDR2 SVGIG (reference sequence). CDR3 residues: CAWSSAGNTEAFF. CDR3 DNA sequence: TGTGCCTGGAGCTCGGCGGGGAACACTGAAGCTTTCTTT.

The table lists this clonotype with many counts. V gene TRBV4-3 combines with J gene TRBJ1-2; TRBD1 is a possible D gene (5 bases). CDR3 size: 15 residues. Trimming removed 4 bases from V and 1 base from J, with 13 bases in between. Germline lookup yields CDR1 LGHNA and CDR2 YSLEER. The DNA of the CDR3 is TGCGCCAGCAGCCTAGGGGTAGTGTTTAACTATGGCTACACCTTC. Its protein is CASSLGVVFNYGYTF.

The chain has TRBV9 and TRBJ2-3; 7 bases agree with TRBD2. Per the germline V gene, CDR1 is SGDLS and CDR2 is YYNGEE. The V gene end was trimmed by 0 bases and the J gene end by 2 bases; junction bases not matched to a gene: 3. CDR3 length equals 15 residues. The CDR3 coding sequence is TGTGCCAGCAGCGTAGGCGGGAGAAACACAGATACGCAGTATTTT. It specifies CASSVGGRNTDTQYF.

This clonotype has only a few counts. V gene TRBV29-1 combines with J gene TRBJ2-4, with 7 positions matching TRBD2. This CDR3 has 13 residues. The V and J ends lost 6 bases and 1 base, in that order; junction bases with no gene match: 3. Germline V gives CDR1 SQVTM, CDR2 ANQGSEA. CDR3 sequence reads: CSVLLAAKNIQYF. The CDR3 nucleotides read TGCAGCGTACTACTAGCGGCCAAAAACATTCAGTACTTC.

This clonotype occurred a few times. The genes are TRBV2 and TRBJ2-7; D call uncertain. Germline values: CDR1 SNHLY, CDR2 FYNNEI. Trimming pared 4 bases from V and 6 bases from J, leaving 10 bases between. This CDR3 spans 12 amino acids. The DNA of the CDR3 is TGTGCCAGCAGTGTCGCGAATAGCGAGCAGTACTTC. Residues: CASSVANSEQYF.

The chain links TRBV5-1 to TRBJ2-3, with 10 bases matching TRBD2. Germline V gene sequence: CDR1 SGHRS, CDR2 YFSETQ. The CDR3 sequence is 16 residues long. The J segment lost 4 bases and the V segment lost 0 bases, leaving 5 bases of the junction unmatched. The CDR3 protein is CASSLALAGASDTQYF. CDR3 DNA sequence: TGCGCCAGCAGCTTGGCTCTAGCGGGGGCCTCAGATACGCAGTATTTT.

The CDR3 is CSVEIAGGTDTQYF. The CDR3 region has the DNA TGCAGCGTCGAGATAGCGGGAGGCACAGATACGCAGTATTTT. The V gene is TRBV29-1, the J gene TRBJ2-3, with 9 positions matching TRBD2. V dropped 6 bases and J dropped 1; count of bases not matched to a gene: 5. The germline gives CDR1 SQVTM, CDR2 ANQGSEA. CDR3 length equals 14 residues.

This clonotype was seen a few times. This chain joins TRBV5-1 and TRBJ1-6; 12 bases fit TRBD1. V lost 3 bases to trimming and J lost 3 bases; unmatched junction nucleotides: 4. CDR3 length: 17 residues. The germline V gene encodes CDR1 SGHRS and CDR2 YFSETQ. CDR3 nucleotides: TGCGCCAGCAGCTGGGGGACAGGGGGCTTCTATAATTCACCCCTCCACTTT. This translates into CASSWGTGGFYNSPLHF.

This clonotype was detected once. The rearrangement links TRBV11-2 to TRBJ2-1; D is possibly TRBD2 (6 bases). Germline V lookup: CDR1 SGHAT, CDR2 FQNNGV. The CDR3 loop spans 17 amino acids. V dropped 5 bases and J dropped 5 bases, with 22 bases sitting between them. The CDR3 loop is CASSHLGYPGVHNEQFF. CDR3 coding DNA: TGTGCCAGCAGCCATCTTGGATATCCGGGGGTCCACAATGAGCAGTTCTTC.

This chain joins TRBV18 and TRBJ2-1, with D unresolved. Germline V gene lookup returns CDR1 KGHSH and CDR2 LQKENI. The CDR3 has 15 residues. The V and J ends lost 3 bases and 1 base respectively, with 10 bases between them. The CDR3, as DNA: TGTGCCAGCTCACCCCCCCACGGGTCCTACAATGAGCAGTTCTTC. It yields the protein CASSPPHGSYNEQFF.

This clonotype was detected only a few times. This chain links TRBV3-1 with TRBJ2-1; unclear D gene. This CDR3 has 17 residues. V dropped 1 base and J dropped 7 bases, with 20 bases sitting between them. Germline CDR1 LGHDT, CDR2 YNNKEL (reference sequence). The CDR3 sequence is CASSQGSASGSQNEQFF. The CDR3 DNA follows: TGTGCCAGCAGCCAAGGGTCGGCTAGTGGGTCTCAGAATGAGCAGTTCTTC.

The J gene is TRBJ2-1, the V gene TRBV7-9, with TRBD2 as a possible D gene (5 bases). Germline values: CDR1 SEHNR, CDR2 FQNEAQ (reference sequence). Trimming pared 7 bases from V and 6 bases from J, leaving 13 bases between. The CDR3 is made up of 13 amino acids. The CDR3 DNA follows: TGTGCCAGCAACCCTACGGGGAGCAATGAGCAGTTCTTC. Encoded protein: CASNPTGSNEQFF. Full variable domain (rest looked up from reference TRBV7-9 and TRBJ2-1): DTGVSQNPRHKITKRGQNVTFRCDPISEHNRLYWYRQTLGQGPEFLTYFQNEAQLEKSRLLSDRFSAERPKGSFSTLEIQRTEQGDSAMYLCASNPTGSNEQFFGPGTRLTVL.

This clonotype has just a few counts. The CDR3 DNA is TGCAGTGCTAGAGAATTAGTTCCAGGGACCACCGGGGAGCTGTTTTTT. This translates into CSARELVPGTTGELFF. The gene calls are TRBV20-1 and TRBJ2-2; the D call may be TRBD1 or TRBD2 (5 bases each). The CDR3 runs 16 residues. CDR1 is DFQATT, CDR2 SNEGSKA, per germline (reference sequence). Trimming left V 0 bases short and J 4 bases short, with 15 bases between.

The V gene is TRBV7-2, the J gene TRBJ2-1, with TRBD1 as a possible D gene (5 bases). The germline gives CDR1 SGHTA, CDR2 FQGNSA. V lost 4 bases and J lost 9, with 13 bases in between. CDR3 length equals 13 residues. CDR3 residues: CASSWVHRSEQFF. For the CDR3, the DNA is TGTGCCAGCAGCTGGGTCCACAGGTCTGAGCAGTTCTTC. Variable domain in full (rest from reference TRBV7-2 and TRBJ2-1): GAGVSQSPSNKVTEKGKDVELRCDPISGHTALYWYRQSLGQGLEFLIYFQGNSAPDKSGLPSDRFSAERTGGSVSTLTIQRTQQEDSAVYLCASSWVHRSEQFFGPGTRLTVL.

This clonotype has more than one count but fewer than ten. The genes are TRBV6-1 and TRBJ2-2; the D is unclear. V was cut by 6 bases and J by 0 bases, with 8 bases left in between. In germline, CDR1 is MNHNS, CDR2 SASEGT. CDR3 length: 14 amino acids. In nucleotides, the CDR3 is TGTGCCAGCAGGCGAAATACGAACACCGGGGAGCTGTTTTTT. The encoded protein is CASRRNTNTGELFF.

This clonotype was counted a few times. The rearrangement uses TRBV7-7 and TRBJ2-7; TRBD1 aligns across 7 bases. V was pared by 0 bases and J by 1 base, with 3 bases of the junction left unmatched. Looked up from germline, CDR1 is SSHAT and CDR2 is FNYEAQ (reference sequence). The CDR3 is 15 amino acids. DNA of the CDR3: TGTGCCAGCAGCTTAGCAACAGGGGCGTCCTACGAGCAGTACTTC. This translates into CASSLATGASYEQYF.

Only a few counts were recorded for this clonotype. The chain employs TRBV6-5 and TRBJ2-1, with TRBD1 matching 7 bases. The CDR3 covers 16 residues. Germline V gives CDR1 MNHEY, CDR2 SVGAGI. J was trimmed by 9 bases and V by 2 bases; bases with no gene match: 13. The CDR3 DNA reads TGTGCCAGCAGTTACACAGGGGAAACTGGGGCGGGTGAGCAGTTCTTC. Its translation is CASSYTGETGAGEQFF.

This sequence joins TRBV6-5 and TRBJ2-1; D is unresolved. Germline V gene lookup returns CDR1 MNHEY and CDR2 SVGAGI. The CDR3 consists of 15 residues. V lost 2 bases and J 0 bases, leaving 8 bases between the germline ends. The CDR3 coding sequence is TGTGCCAGCAGTTACACCGGCGCCTCCTACAATGAGCAGTTCTTC. Translating it yields CASSYTGASYNEQFF.

Only a few counts were recorded for this clonotype. The chain is built from TRBV6-5 and TRBJ1-1, with D hard to call. Germline V gene sequence: CDR1 MNHEY, CDR2 SVGAGI. The CDR3 is 16 residues long. With 4 bases removed from V and 1 base from J, the gap between germline ends came to 16 bases. The CDR3 DNA reads as TGTGCCAGCAGTTCGCGCACCAGGAAGAGGAACACTGAAGCTTTCTTT. The encoded protein is CASSSRTRKRNTEAFF.